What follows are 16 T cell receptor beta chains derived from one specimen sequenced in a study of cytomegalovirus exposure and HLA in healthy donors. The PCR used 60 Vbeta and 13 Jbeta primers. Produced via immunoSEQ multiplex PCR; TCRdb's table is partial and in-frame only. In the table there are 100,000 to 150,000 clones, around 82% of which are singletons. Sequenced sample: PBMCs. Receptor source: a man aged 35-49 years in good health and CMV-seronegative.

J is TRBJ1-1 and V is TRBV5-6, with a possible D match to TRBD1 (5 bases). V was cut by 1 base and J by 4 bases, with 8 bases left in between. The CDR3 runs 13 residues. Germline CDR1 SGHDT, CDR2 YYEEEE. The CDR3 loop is CASSLLGGTEAFF. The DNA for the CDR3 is TGTGCCAGCAGCTTGTTGGGGGGCACTGAAGCTTTCTTT.

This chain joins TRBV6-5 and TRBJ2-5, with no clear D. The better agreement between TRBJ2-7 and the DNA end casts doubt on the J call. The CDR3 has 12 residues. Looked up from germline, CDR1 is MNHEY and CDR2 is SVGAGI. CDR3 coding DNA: TGTGCCAGCAGTCCCGGTTTGGGCGAGCAGTACTTC. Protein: CASSPGLGEQYF.

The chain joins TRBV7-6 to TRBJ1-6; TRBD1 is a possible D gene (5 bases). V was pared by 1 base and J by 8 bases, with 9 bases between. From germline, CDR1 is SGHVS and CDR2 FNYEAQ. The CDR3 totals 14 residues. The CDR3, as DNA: TGTGCCAGCAGCTTAGAACAGGCTGATTCACCCCTCCACTTT. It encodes CASSLEQADSPLHF. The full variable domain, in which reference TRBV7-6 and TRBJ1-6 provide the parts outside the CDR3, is GAGVSQSPRYKVTKRGQDVALRCDPISGHVSLYWYRQALGQGPEFLTYFNYEAQQDKSGLPNDRFSAERPEGSISTLTIQRTEQRDSAMYRCASSLEQADSPLHFGNGTRLTVT.

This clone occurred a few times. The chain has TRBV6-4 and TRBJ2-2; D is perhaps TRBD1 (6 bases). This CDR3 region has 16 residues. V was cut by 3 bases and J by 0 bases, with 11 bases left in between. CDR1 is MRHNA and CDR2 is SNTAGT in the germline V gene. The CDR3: CASSENGQPNTGELFF. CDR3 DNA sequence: TGTGCCAGCAGTGAAAACGGACAGCCGAACACCGGGGAGCTGTTTTTT.

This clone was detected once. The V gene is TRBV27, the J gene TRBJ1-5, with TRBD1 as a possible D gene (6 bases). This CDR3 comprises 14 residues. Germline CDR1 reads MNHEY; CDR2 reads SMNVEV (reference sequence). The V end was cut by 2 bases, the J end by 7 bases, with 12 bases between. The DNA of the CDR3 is TGTGCCAGCAGTTTACAAGGGGGGGTCCAGCCCCAGCATTTT. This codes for CASSLQGGVQPQHF.

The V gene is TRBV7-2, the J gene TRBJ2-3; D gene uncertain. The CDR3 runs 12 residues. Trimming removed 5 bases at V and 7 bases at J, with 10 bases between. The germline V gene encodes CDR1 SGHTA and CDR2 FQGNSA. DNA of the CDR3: TGTGCCAGCAGCGGAGATCTATATACGCAGTATTTT. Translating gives CASSGDLYTQYF.

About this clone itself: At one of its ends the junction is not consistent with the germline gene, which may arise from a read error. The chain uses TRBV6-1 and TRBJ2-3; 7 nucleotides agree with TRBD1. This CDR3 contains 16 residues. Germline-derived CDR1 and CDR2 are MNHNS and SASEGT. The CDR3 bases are TGTGTCAGCAGTGAATACTACCGAGACAGGGAAGATACGCAGTATTTT. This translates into CVSSEYYRDREDTQYF.

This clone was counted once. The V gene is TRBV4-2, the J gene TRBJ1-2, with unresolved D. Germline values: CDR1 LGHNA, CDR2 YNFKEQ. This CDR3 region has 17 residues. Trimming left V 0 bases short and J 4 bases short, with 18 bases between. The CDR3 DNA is TGTGCCAGCAGCCAAGATGTTACTAGACGTTTGACCTATGGCTACACCTTC. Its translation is CASSQDVTRRLTYGYTF.

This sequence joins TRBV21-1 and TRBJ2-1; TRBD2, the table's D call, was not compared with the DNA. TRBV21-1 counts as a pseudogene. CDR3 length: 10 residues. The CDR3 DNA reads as TGTGCCTACCGGGGGAGCGAGCAGTTCTTC. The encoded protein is CAYRGSEQFF.

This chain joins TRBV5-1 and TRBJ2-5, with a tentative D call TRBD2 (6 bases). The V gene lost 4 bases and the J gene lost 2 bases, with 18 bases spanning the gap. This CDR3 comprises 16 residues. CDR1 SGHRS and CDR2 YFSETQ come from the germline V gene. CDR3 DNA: TGCGCCAGCAGCCACGCACGGGGGACCTCACAAGAGACCCAGTACTTC. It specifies CASSHARGTSQETQYF.

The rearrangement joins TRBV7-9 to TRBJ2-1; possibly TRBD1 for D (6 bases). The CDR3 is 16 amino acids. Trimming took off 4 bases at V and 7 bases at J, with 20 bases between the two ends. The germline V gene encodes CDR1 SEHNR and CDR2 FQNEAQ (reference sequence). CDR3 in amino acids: CASSSPTGRLANEQFF. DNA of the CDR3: TGTGCCAGCAGCTCTCCGACAGGAAGGTTAGCGAATGAGCAGTTCTTC.

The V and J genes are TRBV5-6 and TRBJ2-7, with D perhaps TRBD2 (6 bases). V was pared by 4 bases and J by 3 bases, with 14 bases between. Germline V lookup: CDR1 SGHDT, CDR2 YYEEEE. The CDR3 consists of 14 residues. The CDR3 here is CASSLGGSNYEQYF. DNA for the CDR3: TGTGCCAGCAGCCTCGGGGGTAGCAACTACGAGCAGTACTTC.

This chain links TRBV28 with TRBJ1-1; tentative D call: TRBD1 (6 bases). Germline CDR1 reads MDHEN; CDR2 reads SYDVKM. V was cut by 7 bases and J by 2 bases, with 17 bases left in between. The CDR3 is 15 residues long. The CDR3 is CASTDGTSGNTEAFF. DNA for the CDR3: TGTGCCAGCACCGACGGGACATCGGGCAACACTGAAGCTTTCTTT.

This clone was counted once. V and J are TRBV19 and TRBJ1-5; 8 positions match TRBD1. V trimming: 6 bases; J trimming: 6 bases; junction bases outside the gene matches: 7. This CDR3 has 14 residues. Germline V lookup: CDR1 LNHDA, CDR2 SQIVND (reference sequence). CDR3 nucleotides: TGTGCCAGTAGAGGGGCAGGGGGCTTTCAGCCCCAGCATTTT. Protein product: CASRGAGGFQPQHF.

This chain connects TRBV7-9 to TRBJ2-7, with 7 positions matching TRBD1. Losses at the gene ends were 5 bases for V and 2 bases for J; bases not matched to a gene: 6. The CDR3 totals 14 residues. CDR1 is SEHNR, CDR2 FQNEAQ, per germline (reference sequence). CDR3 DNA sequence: TGTGCCAGCAGCCCAACAGGGGCCCCCTACGAGCAGTACTTC. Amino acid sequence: CASSPTGAPYEQYF.

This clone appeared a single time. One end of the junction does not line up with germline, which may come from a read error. CDR3 DNA: TGTTCCAGCAGCTTAGTTACAGGGCCCTATGGCTACACCTTC. Its translation is CSSSLVTGPYGYTF. The chain combines TRBV7-9 with TRBJ1-2; a weak D match, TRBD1 (6 bases). CDR3 length: 14 amino acids. The germline CDR1 and CDR2 sequences are SEHNR and FQNEAQ (reference sequence).